The rows below give T cell receptor beta chains drawn from one sample of a study of blood T cell repertoires in COVID-19. The data were produced by immunoSEQ multiplex PCR, yet TCRdb's version contains in-frame clones alone and is incomplete. The profile shows about 160,000 clones, around 85% of them singletons. The sample was peripheral blood. These receptors all stem from a man aged 65 to 79 with acute or convalescent COVID-19. Each CDR3 is given with its conserved first and last residue. D genes are given only for firm matches. A clone size is listed for some rows: how often the clone was seen (once, few, many), or a class if it is expanded.

d_call clone_size j_call v_call cdr3_nt cdr3_aa
. . TRBJ1-2 TRBV28 TGTGCCAGCACCCTCGACAGGAACTATGGCTACACCTTC CASTLDRNYGYTF
TRBD1 . TRBJ2-1 TRBV28 TGTGCCAGCAGTTTCTCGACAGGGGCTATCAATGAGCAGTTCTTC CASSFSTGAINEQFF
TRBD1 . TRBJ1-1 TRBV28 TGTGCCAGCACCCAGGGGGCATTGGCTGAAGCTTTCTTT CASTQGALAEAFF
TRBD2 . TRBJ2-1 TRBV15 TGTGCCACCAGCAGAGATCAGACTAGCGGGAGAAATTACAATGAGCAGTTCTTC CATSRDQTSGRNYNEQFF
. . TRBJ1-2 TRBV3-1/TRBV3-2 TGTGCCAGCAGCCAATCGGGGAACTATGGCTACACCTTC CASSQSGNYGYTF
. . TRBJ1-6 TRBV7-9 TGTGCCAGCAGCCTCAGTAATTCACCCCTCCACTTT CASSLSNSPLHF
TRBD1 . TRBJ2-3 TRBV28 TGTGCCAGCAGTTTGAGGCGACAGGGGGCTTCGCAGTATTTT CASSLRRQGASQYF
TRBD1 once TRBJ2-1 TRBV19 TGTGCCAGTAGTCCTCGGGACAGGGATTGGAATGAGCAGTTCTTC CASSPRDRDWNEQFF
TRBD2 . TRBJ2-2 TRBV5-6 TGTGCCAGCAGCTCCCCCCCGATGCGGGGGGCGAACACCGGGGAGCTGTTTTTT CASSSPPMRGANTGELFF
. . TRBJ2-1 TRBV19 TGTGCCAGTAGTGTTCAGGGTATCGGGGAGCAGTTCTTC CASSVQGIGEQFF
TRBD1 . TRBJ2-7 TRBV5-1 TGCGCCAGCAGCTACACAGGGGGCCCCCCCTACGAGCAGTACTTC CASSYTGGPPYEQYF
TRBD2 . TRBJ2-1 TRBV6-5 TGTGCCAGCAGTTACTCAGCGGGAGTCGGCAATGAGCAGTTCTTC CASSYSAGVGNEQFF
TRBD2 many TRBJ2-3 TRBV2 TGTGCCAGCAGTGAAAGGGGACTACCGCGGAAAGATACGCAGTATTTT CASSERGLPRKDTQYF
. . TRBJ2-1 TRBV4-1 TGCGCCAGCAGCCAGGACTTGACCCCGAACCAGCAGTTCTTC CASSQDLTPNQQFF
. few TRBJ1-1 TRBV5-1 TGCGCCAGCAGCTTGGAAGGTTTGACAGCGAACACTGAAGCTTTCTTT CASSLEGLTANTEAFF
. . TRBJ1-1 TRBV19 TGTGCCAGTAGTATGATCAGGGCGGTGAACACTGAAGCTTTCTTT CASSMIRAVNTEAFF
TRBD2 once TRBJ2-1 TRBV7-3 TGTGCCAGCAGCTGGGGACTAGCGGGAGATGAGCAGTTCTTC CASSWGLAGDEQFF
. . TRBJ1-3 TRBV18 TGTGCCAGCTCACCAAATGCAGACTCTGGAAACACCATATATTTT CASSPNADSGNTIYF
TRBD1 . TRBJ2-7 TRBV28 TGTGCCAGCAGTTTCCCCGGGACAGGCTCCTACGAGCAGTACTTC CASSFPGTGSYEQYF
TRBD1 . TRBJ2-7 TRBV28 TGTGCCAGTGAGCCCGGGACAGGTCGTCACGAGCAGTACTTC CASEPGTGRHEQYF
. . TRBJ1-4 TRBV19 TGTGCCAGCACCGACAGGCGAAATGAAAAACTGTTTTTT CASTDRRNEKLFF
TRBD2 . TRBJ2-4 TRBV11-2 TGTGCCAGCAGCTCACCAGCTGTGGCGGGGGGAAGGAACATTCAGTACTTC CASSSPAVAGGRNIQYF
. . TRBJ2-5 TRBV5-1 TGCGCCAGCAGCTTGGACAGGTACACCCAAGAGACCCAGTACTTC CASSLDRYTQETQYF
TRBD2 few TRBJ2-3 TRBV7-6 TGTGCCAGCAGTTCACTAGCGGGACCGCCAGATACGCAGTATTTT CASSSLAGPPDTQYF
. . TRBJ2-5 TRBV27 TGTGCCGGCAGCGCCGGTACGGGCGGGCAAGAGACCCAGTACTTC CAGSAGTGGQETQYF
. . TRBJ1-2 TRBV7-2 TGTGCCAGCAGCCCACAGCCCACCTCCTATGGCTACACCTTC CASSPQPTSYGYTF
TRBD1 . TRBJ2-1 TRBV18 TGTGCCAGCTCACCCTCGGGACAGGGGGCAGCCTACAATGAGCAGTTCTTC CASSPSGQGAAYNEQFF
TRBD2 . TRBJ2-6 TRBV3-1/TRBV3-2 TGTGCCAGCAGCCCTCGACTAGCGGGGTCCGGGGCCAACGTCCTGACTTTC CASSPRLAGSGANVLTF
TRBD2 . TRBJ2-1 TRBV5-1 TGCGCCAGCAGCCTAGGGACTAGCGGGAGGAGGAATGAGCAGTTCTTC CASSLGTSGRRNEQFF
TRBD1 . TRBJ2-2 TRBV6-5 TGTGCCAGCAGTTTGGGACAGTGGGGCACCGGGGAGCTGTTTTTT CASSLGQWGTGELFF
TRBD1 . TRBJ2-7 TRBV7-3 TGTGCCAGCAGCATGGGACAGGGATCCTACGAGCAGTACTTC CASSMGQGSYEQYF
TRBD2 . TRBJ2-2 TRBV11-1 TGTGCCAGCAGCTTGGGGGGGACCGGGGAGCTGTTTTTT CASSLGGTGELFF
TRBD1 . TRBJ1-1 TRBV9 TGTGCCAGCAGCTTTACAGGGGTAGGCACTGAAGCTTTCTTT CASSFTGVGTEAFF
. once TRBJ2-3 TRBV18 TGTGCCAGCTCACCAGACGGGGTGAAGGGTCCTTCAGATACGCAGTATTTT CASSPDGVKGPSDTQYF
TRBD1 . TRBJ1-1 TRBV5-1 TGCGCCAGCAGCCACGGACAGGGTTTTCTCTCCACTGAAGCTTTCTTT CASSHGQGFLSTEAFF
TRBD1 . TRBJ1-2 TRBV18 TGTGCCAGCTCACCACCGGGACAGGGAGATGGCTACACCTTC CASSPPGQGDGYTF
. . TRBJ2-1 TRBV2 TGTGCCAGCAAGGACAACCTGGCTAACAATGAGCAGTTCTTC CASKDNLANNEQFF
TRBD1 . TRBJ2-7 TRBV28 TGTGCCAGCAGTTACAGGGGATCCGACGAGCAGTACTTC CASSYRGSDEQYF
TRBD2 . TRBJ2-5 TRBV5-1 TGCGCCAGCAGCTTGATGTCTAGCGGGGGACAAGAGACCCAGTACTTC CASSLMSSGGQETQYF
. . TRBJ2-3 TRBV15 TGTGCCACCAGCAGAGTAACGGTCACGACAGATACGCAGTATTTT CATSRVTVTTDTQYF
. . TRBJ1-2 TRBV5-4 TGTGCCAGCAGCTTGAACTCCCCCTATGGCTACACCTTC CASSLNSPYGYTF
TRBD1 . TRBJ1-1 TRBV19 TGTGCCAGTGGGACAGGGGGCTTTGGGAACACTGAAGCTTTCTTT CASGTGGFGNTEAFF
. . TRBJ2-3 TRBV19 TGTGCCAGTAGTATAGCGGGAGTTATAGATACGCAGTATTTT CASSIAGVIDTQYF
. . TRBJ1-1 TRBV19 TGTGCCAGTAGCCCGGGGTGGAGCACTGAAGCTTTCTTT CASSPGWSTEAFF
TRBD2 once TRBJ2-5 TRBV30 TGTGCCTGGAGTGGCGAGCGGGGGGCGGGGGAGACCCAGTACTTC CAWSGERGAGETQYF
TRBD1 . TRBJ1-1 TRBV4-3 TGCGCCAGCAGCACGGGACAGGGGACGAACACTGAAGCTTTCTTT CASSTGQGTNTEAFF
. . TRBJ2-2 TRBV28 TGTGCCAGCAGTTTCGTATTAACGGGGAACACCGGGGAGCTGTTTTTT CASSFVLTGNTGELFF
. . TRBJ2-1 TRBV9 TGTGCCAGCAGCGTAGTTCCAGGGAACAATGAGCAGTTCTTC CASSVVPGNNEQFF
TRBD1 . TRBJ1-1 TRBV7-8 TGTGCCAGCAAAAAGGACAGGGAGAGCACTGAAGCTTTCTTT CASKKDRESTEAFF
. . TRBJ2-3 TRBV18 TGTGCCAGCTCACCCTTAGGGGGGGAGCCTAGCACAGATACGCAGTATTTT CASSPLGGEPSTDTQYF
. . TRBJ1-5 TRBV28 TGTGCCAGCAGTCTGGGGACACCTAGCAATCAGCCCCAGCATTTT CASSLGTPSNQPQHF